These 4 T cell receptor beta chains originate from one sample sequenced in a study of shared clonotypes between healthy human individuals. The repertoire was sequenced with immunoSEQ multiplex PCR; TCRdb's copy has only in-frame clones and lacks some. The sample carries roughly 2,300,000 clones, around 93% recorded once. What was sequenced was naive CD4+ T cells from PBMCs. Subset in this sample: CD45RA+ positively selected. These receptors were collected from a young man in good health. Some clones in this sample may be carry-over from other donors' samples.

The chain uses TRBV10-3 and TRBJ1-2; maybe TRBD1 (5 bases). The CDR3 runs to 13 residues. V lost 6 bases to trimming and J lost 8 bases, with 16 bases between them. Germline CDR1 ENHRY, CDR2 SYGVKD. The CDR3, as DNA: TGTGCCATCAGCGTTGGGGACGGTGGAGGCTACACCTTC. This sequence encodes CAISVGDGGGYTF.

The genes are TRBV11-1 and TRBJ2-7; a weak D match, TRBD1 (6 bases). Per the germline V gene, CDR1 is SGHAT and CDR2 is FQDESV (reference sequence). This CDR3 region has 15 residues. The V end was cut by 4 bases, the J end by 4 bases, with 17 bases between. Here the CDR3 DNA reads TGTGCCAGCAGCTATAGGCCACAGGGTTGGTACGAGCAGTACTTC. This encodes CASSYRPQGWYEQYF. The whole variable domain, remainder taken from reference TRBV11-1 and TRBJ2-7, is EAEVAQSPRYKITEKSQAVAFWCDPISGHATLYWYRQILGQGPELLVQFQDESVVDDSQLPKDRFSAERLKGVDSTLKIQPAELGDSAMYLCASSYRPQGWYEQYFGPGTRLTVT.

The table lists this clone with a count of one. The chain combines TRBV4-1 with TRBJ2-3; 8 bases are a match to TRBD2. The junction had 18 bases not matched to a gene; V was cut back by 4 bases and J by 0 bases. The CDR3 totals 20 residues. CDR1 and CDR2 (germline): MGHRA, YSYEKL. The CDR3 spells CASSPFGSSGLKPSTDTQYF. The CDR3 DNA follows: TGCGCCAGCAGCCCCTTCGGGTCTAGCGGGCTAAAACCTAGCACAGATACGCAGTATTTT.

The genes are TRBV5-6 and TRBJ1-5, with a possible D match to TRBD1 (5 bases). Germline V gene sequence: CDR1 SGHDT, CDR2 YYEEEE. The V end lost 2 bases, the J end lost 0 bases, and 15 bases lay between the germline ends. The CDR3 is made up of 17 amino acids. The CDR3 DNA follows: TGTGCCAGCAGCTTTGGGGGTCTAGGCAATAGCAATCAGCCCCAGCATTTT. Protein sequence: CASSFGGLGNSNQPQHF. Using reference TRBV5-6 and TRBJ1-5 for the parts outside the CDR3, the full variable domain is DAGVTQSPTHLIKTRGQQVTLRCSPKSGHDTVSWYQQALGQGPQFIFQYYEEEERQRGNFPDRFSGHQFPNYSSELNVNALLLGDSALYLCASSFGGLGNSNQPQHFGDGTRLSIL.